One and the same sample provided the 3 T cell receptor beta chains below, sequenced in a study of T cell repertoires in cytomegalovirus infection. TCRdb reprocessed the reads with MiXCR, giving one entry per CDR3 protein. The sample includes around 310,000 distinct CDR3 sequences, 17% of them seen just once. Sequencing used PBMCs. The receptors were gathered from a human donor in good health (CMV status not recorded). Some clones in this sample may be carry-over from other donors' samples.

This clonotype was seen at least ten times. The chain employs TRBV7-8 and TRBJ2-7; possible D gene TRBD2, 5 bases. Trimming removed 3 bases at V and 2 bases at J, with 11 bases between. The CDR3 sequence is 14 residues long. Germline V gene sequence: CDR1 SGHVS, CDR2 FQNEAQ. The CDR3 nucleotides read TGTGCCAGCAGCTTTACTGAGGGTCCCTACGAGCAGTACTTC. It yields the protein CASSFTEGPYEQYF.

This clonotype was observed at least ten times. This chain joins TRBV6-1 and TRBJ1-5; 9 nucleotides match TRBD1. Germline V CDR1 and CDR2: MNHNS, SASEGT. Trimming took 6 bases from V and 0 from J; bases not matched to a gene: 9. The CDR3 contains 17 residues. The CDR3 DNA follows: TGTGCCAGCAGACGAACAGGGGGCACATATAGCAATCAGCCCCAGCATTTT. This encodes CASRRTGGTYSNQPQHF.

This clonotype was seen many times. The V call is TRBV6-6, the J call TRBJ1-4; D is uncertain. The CDR3 is made up of 11 amino acids. V dropped 7 bases and J dropped 4 bases, with 4 bases sitting between them. Germline V gives CDR1 MNHNY, CDR2 SVGAGI (reference sequence). In DNA, the CDR3 is TGTGCCAGCAACGGTAATGAAAAACTGTTTTTT. Translating gives CASNGNEKLFF.